The 20 T cell receptor beta chains given below trace back to one sample, sequenced in a study of blood T cell repertoires in COVID-19. Repertoires were generated with immunoSEQ multiplex PCR, while TCRdb's copy carries only in-frame clones and drops some. Among about 170,000 clones, approximately 80% were seen once, and the ten largest hold less than 9.5%. The sequenced material came from peripheral blood. These receptors originate from a man aged 55 to 70 with acute or convalescent COVID-19.

The rearrangement uses TRBV7-3 and TRBJ1-5; TRBD1 aligns across 10 bases. V was clipped by 2 bases and J by 3 bases; unmatched bases: 10. Germline values: CDR1 SGHTA, CDR2 FQGTGA. This CDR3 spans 18 amino acids. CDR3 sequence (DNA): TGTGCCAGCAGCTTAGACAGGGGGCGAATCCTGCCCAATCAGCCCCAGCATTTT. Translated: CASSLDRGRILPNQPQHF.

Only a few counts were recorded for this clone. This chain uses TRBV5-6 with TRBJ2-5; D gene unclear. Deletions cut 4 bases from V and 0 bases from J, with 13 bases between. In germline, CDR1 is SGHDT, CDR2 YYEEEE. The CDR3 runs to 15 residues. Written as DNA, the CDR3 is TGTGCCAGCAGCCCAACTGGTCCGTACCAAGAGACCCAGTACTTC. Translated: CASSPTGPYQETQYF.

This rearrangement joins TRBV7-9 to TRBJ1-2; D may be TRBD1 (6 bases). The CDR3 contains 14 residues. V lost 3 bases to trimming and J lost 7 bases, with 15 bases between them. CDR1 SEHNR and CDR2 FQNEAQ come from the germline V gene (reference sequence). This CDR3 reads CASSFIQGYSGYTF. CDR3 DNA: TGTGCCAGCAGCTTTATACAGGGTTATAGTGGCTACACCTTC.

This clone has only a few counts. The rearrangement joins TRBV7-9 to TRBJ2-7; a weak D match, TRBD1 (5 bases). This CDR3 comprises 15 residues. Trimming stripped 1 base from V and 3 bases from J, with 13 bases between. Per the germline V gene, CDR1 is SEHNR and CDR2 is FQNEAQ (reference sequence). The DNA of the CDR3 is TGTGCCAGCAGCTTAGTGGGGCGCGGTGTCTACGAGCAGTACTTC. Translating gives CASSLVGRGVYEQYF.

The chain carries TRBV2 and TRBJ2-7; no definite D call. The CDR3 is made up of 14 amino acids. The V end lost 4 bases, the J end lost 6 bases, and 16 bases lay between the germline ends. CDR1 is SNHLY and CDR2 is FYNNEI in the germline V gene. The CDR3 spells CASSVNSPASEQYF. The CDR3 DNA reads TGTGCCAGCAGTGTTAACTCCCCCGCGAGCGAGCAGTACTTC.

This clone was detected once. J is TRBJ1-5 and V is TRBV15, with D perhaps TRBD1 (6 bases). The V end lost 3 bases, the J end lost 2 bases, and 11 bases lay between the germline ends. The CDR3 loop spans 15 amino acids. Germline loops: CDR1 LNHNV, CDR2 YYDKDF (reference sequence). The CDR3 here is CATSRLPGGNQPQHF. CDR3 DNA sequence: TGTGCCACCAGCAGGCTTCCAGGGGGCAATCAGCCCCAGCATTTT.

Comment on this clone: One end of the junction is discordant with germline, which a read error may explain. The rearrangement joins TRBV5-1 to TRBJ1-5; D uncertain. This CDR3 has 14 residues. Looked up from germline, CDR1 is SGHRS and CDR2 is YFSETQ. The CDR3 DNA reads TGCGCCAGCAGATTGGCCTCGGGCAATCAGCCCCAGCATTTT. Protein product: CASRLASGNQPQHF.

This clone came up a few times. The chain is built from TRBV2 and TRBJ1-5; TRBD1 might be the D (6 bases). The CDR3 is 15 residues long. Germline assignment: CDR1 SNHLY and CDR2 FYNNEI. The V end lost 6 bases, the J end lost 2 bases, and 14 bases lay between the germline ends. The CDR3 here is CASRLQGFGNQPQHF. The CDR3 nucleotides are TGTGCCAGCAGGCTACAGGGATTCGGCAATCAGCCCCAGCATTTT.

The gene calls are TRBV6-6 and TRBJ2-7, with 9 nucleotides matching TRBD2. Germline assignment: CDR1 MNHNY and CDR2 SVGAGI (reference sequence). V was clipped by 1 base and J by 4 bases; unmatched bases: 2. CDR3 length: 14 amino acids. The CDR3 here is CASSYLTSGYEQYF. The DNA for the CDR3 is TGTGCCAGCAGTTACTTGACTAGCGGATACGAGCAGTACTTC.

The rearrangement links TRBV6-1 to TRBJ1-2, with 9 bases identical to TRBD1. The CDR3 is 17 residues long. V lost 4 bases to trimming and J lost 4 bases; unmatched junction nucleotides: 13. Germline V gene data show CDR1 as MNHNS and CDR2 as SASEGT. The CDR3 region is CASSALPGQGGVYGYTF. CDR3 coding DNA: TGTGCCAGCAGTGCCCTCCCGGGACAGGGAGGGGTCTATGGCTACACCTTC.

This clone was seen a few times. J is TRBJ2-5 and V is TRBV11-2; TRBD2 matches at 11 bases. Trimming cost V 5 bases and J 5 bases; bases outside gene matches: 10. The CDR3 runs 16 residues. The V gene's germline CDR1 is SGHAT and CDR2 FQNNGV. DNA of the CDR3: TGTGCCAGCAGCCCCCAGGGGGCTAGCGGGGGGGAGACCCAGTACTTC. Its translation: CASSPQGASGGETQYF.

The chain uses TRBV7-3 and TRBJ2-5, with D maybe TRBD2 (6 bases). CDR3 length: 14 amino acids. Trimming shortened V by 5 bases and J by 2 bases, and 12 bases separated the two germline ends. Germline CDR1 SGHTA, CDR2 FQGTGA. The CDR3 reads CASSALGGQETQYF. The DNA of the CDR3 is TGTGCCAGCAGCGCCCTCGGGGGTCAAGAGACCCAGTACTTC.

This clone was found once. V usage is TRBV27 and J usage is TRBJ1-1; D is unclear. The ends were cut back, 2 bases at V and 2 bases at J, with 9 bases in the middle. The CDR3 length is 14 residues. Germline V gives CDR1 MNHEY, CDR2 SMNVEV (reference sequence). The CDR3 DNA is TGTGCCAGCAGTTTAGAGGCAGCAAACACTGAAGCTTTCTTT. It specifies CASSLEAANTEAFF.

This chain joins TRBV9 and TRBJ1-3, with D hard to call. There are 15 residues in the CDR3. V was clipped by 0 bases and J by 5 bases, with 12 bases between them. Germline CDR1 is SGDLS and CDR2 is YYNGEE. The CDR3 sequence: CASSVDSSGRNTIYF. The CDR3 nucleotides are TGTGCCAGCAGCGTAGACAGTTCGGGGAGAAACACCATATATTTT.

This clone has only a few counts. The chain recombines TRBV5-4 with TRBJ2-7, with 8 bases identical to TRBD1. V gave up 4 bases and J gave up 0 bases; unmatched junction bases: 6. CDR1 SGHNT and CDR2 YYREEE come from the germline V gene (reference sequence). This CDR3 is built from 15 residues. In DNA form, the CDR3 reads TGTGCCAGCAGCCCACAGGGGGTTCTCTCCTACGAGCAGTACTTC. Amino acid sequence: CASSPQGVLSYEQYF.

The chain's CDR3 is CASSQENTRNSPLHF. CDR3 in DNA: TGTGCCAGCAGCCAAGAGAATACACGAAATTCACCCCTCCACTTT. V is TRBV3-1 (or the pseudogene TRBV3-2) and J is TRBJ1-6; unclear D gene. Germline values: CDR1 LGHDT, CDR2 YNNKEL (reference sequence). The CDR3 runs to 15 residues. V was pared by 0 bases and J by 7 bases, with 10 bases between.

The chain links TRBV19 to TRBJ2-1; no firm D call. CDR3 length equals 12 residues. Germline V gene lookup returns CDR1 LNHDA and CDR2 SQIVND (reference sequence). The germline V and J ends were trimmed by 3 bases and 8 bases, with 8 bases remaining between them. The CDR3 sequence is CASSISLDEQFF. Written as DNA, the CDR3 is TGTGCCAGTAGTATTAGCCTAGATGAGCAGTTCTTC. The entire variable domain, with the rest obtained from reference TRBV19 and TRBJ2-1, is as follows: DGGITQSPKYLFRKEGQNVTLSCEQNLNHDAMYWYRQDPGQGLRLIYYSQIVNDFQKGDIAEGYSVSREKKESFPLTVTSAQKNPTAFYLCASSISLDEQFFGPGTRLTVL.

The rearrangement links TRBV18 to TRBJ2-6; a weak D match, TRBD2 (7 bases). From germline, CDR1 is KGHSH and CDR2 LQKENI. This CDR3 region has 16 residues. The ends were cut back, 0 bases at V and 5 bases at J, with 11 bases in the middle. The chain's CDR3 is CASSPPGGARANVLTF. CDR3 in DNA: TGTGCCAGCTCACCACCGGGGGGGGCTAGGGCCAACGTCCTGACTTTC.

The chain recombines TRBV18 with TRBJ2-1; no firm D call. V was shortened by 3 bases and J by 9 bases, with 24 bases between the two germline ends. This CDR3 comprises 17 residues. Germline CDR1 reads KGHSH; CDR2 reads LQKENI. The CDR3 reads CASSPPFGGGYFGEQFF. For the CDR3, the DNA is TGTGCCAGCTCACCCCCCTTCGGTGGCGGCTATTTTGGTGAGCAGTTCTTC.

The V gene is TRBV9, the J gene TRBJ2-5; a possible D gene is TRBD1 (6 bases). The CDR3 is 15 amino acids. CDR1 and CDR2 (germline): SGDLS, YYNGEE. Deletions cut 3 bases from V and 2 bases from J, with 14 bases between. This chain's CDR3 is CASSGGPSPQETQYF. The CDR3 nucleotides are TGTGCCAGCAGCGGGGGGCCCTCTCCTCAAGAGACCCAGTACTTC.